What follows are 19 T cell receptor beta chains derived from one specimen sequenced in a study of blood T cell repertoires in COVID-19. Produced via immunoSEQ multiplex PCR; TCRdb's table is partial and in-frame only. The sample consists of 200,000 to 300,000 clones, around 82% of them appearing once. Sequenced: PBMCs or T cells enriched from blood (not recorded which). The receptors were gathered from a woman in her thirties or forties who had been exposed to COVID-19.

This rearrangement joins TRBV29-1 to TRBJ1-1, with D possibly being TRBD1 (6 bases). The germline V and J ends were trimmed by 6 bases and 1 base, with 9 bases remaining between them. Germline loops: CDR1 SQVTM, CDR2 ANQGSEA. This CDR3 has 12 residues. CDR3 sequence (DNA): TGCAGCGTGGTACAGGGGAACACTGAAGCTTTCTTT. Protein product: CSVVQGNTEAFF.

This clone occurred once. This chain connects TRBV19 to TRBJ1-2, with TRBD1 matching 9 bases. CDR3 length equals 11 residues. Germline loops: CDR1 LNHDA, CDR2 SQIVND (reference sequence). V gave up 9 bases and J gave up 6 bases; unmatched junction bases: 2. The CDR3 region has the DNA TGTGCCAGCGGGGACAGGGATGGCTACACCTTC. Amino acids: CASGDRDGYTF.

V and J are TRBV6-5 and TRBJ1-1; D gene unclear. Germline V gives CDR1 MNHEY, CDR2 SVGAGI. The CDR3 is 11 amino acids. V lost 8 bases and J lost 5, with 9 bases in between. CDR3 protein: CASGWRTEAFF. The CDR3 coding sequence is TGTGCCAGCGGGTGGAGGACTGAAGCTTTCTTT.

The chain links TRBV6-1 to TRBJ1-2, with 7 bases matching TRBD1. The CDR3 is 15 residues long. Germline V lookup: CDR1 MNHNS, CDR2 SASEGT. The V and J ends lost 0 bases and 4 bases, in that order; junction bases with no gene match: 5. CDR3 coding DNA: TGTGCCAGCAGTGAAGCAACAGGGGCAGCCTATGGCTACACCTTC. It translates to CASSEATGAAYGYTF.

This clone was counted a single time. CDR3 DNA sequence: TGTGCCAGCAGCCAAGATTCGCAGGGGGCTAGTGGCTACACCTTC. Translating it yields CASSQDSQGASGYTF. This rearrangement joins TRBV3-1 (or the pseudogene TRBV3-2) to TRBJ1-2; 8 nucleotides line up with TRBD1. The V and J ends lost 0 bases and 7 bases, in that order; junction bases with no gene match: 7. Germline CDR1 LGHDT, CDR2 YNNKEL (reference sequence). CDR3 length: 15 residues.

This chain links TRBV11-2 with TRBJ1-2; D is undetermined. Germline V gives CDR1 SGHAT, CDR2 FQNNGV. V lost 0 bases to trimming and J lost 10 bases, with 18 bases between them. The CDR3 has 15 amino acids. CDR3 region: CASSLDLGNPGFYTF. CDR3 nucleotides: TGTGCCAGCAGCTTAGATCTTGGGAATCCGGGATTCTACACCTTC.

This clone appeared once. The chain uses TRBV5-4 and TRBJ2-7; TRBD2 matches at 15 bases. This CDR3 region has 15 residues. J gave up 5 bases and V 4 bases, and 4 bases lay outside the gene matches. Germline V gives CDR1 SGHNT, CDR2 YYREEE (reference sequence). CDR3 coding DNA: TGTGCCAGCAGCGTGGGGACTAGCGGGGGGAACGAGCAGTACTTC. Its translation: CASSVGTSGGNEQYF.

The rearrangement uses TRBV27 and TRBJ1-1; TRBD1 matches at 7 bases. V shed 7 bases, J shed 6 bases, and the junction held 11 bases outside the gene matches. This CDR3 has 14 amino acids. The germline V gene encodes CDR1 MNHEY and CDR2 SMNVEV (reference sequence). The chain's CDR3 is CASISGQAGSEAFF. Here the CDR3 DNA reads TGTGCCAGCATCTCCGGACAGGCGGGGTCTGAAGCTTTCTTT.

This clone was seen once. J is TRBJ2-1 and V is TRBV27, with a tentative D call TRBD2 (6 bases). The CDR3 consists of 15 residues. Trimming removed 3 bases from V and 5 bases from J, with 14 bases in between. Looked up from germline, CDR1 is MNHEY and CDR2 is SMNVEV (reference sequence). The CDR3, as DNA: TGTGCCAGCAGTTTGGTGGCGGGGACTCACAATGAGCAGTTCTTC. Its protein product is CASSLVAGTHNEQFF.

This rearrangement joins TRBV7-9 to TRBJ1-1; TRBD1 is a possible D gene (5 bases). Trimming removed 4 bases at V and 5 bases at J, with 14 bases between. Looked up from germline, CDR1 is SEHNR and CDR2 is FQNEAQ (reference sequence). The CDR3 loop spans 14 amino acids. CDR3 DNA: TGTGCCAGCAGCTCCCCCGGGACTTCGACTGAAGCTTTCTTT. As protein: CASSSPGTSTEAFF.

The chain carries TRBV7-2 and TRBJ1-2, with D tentatively TRBD1 (5 bases). The V end lost 4 bases, the J end lost 0 bases, and 9 bases lay between the germline ends. The CDR3 is 14 residues long. The germline V gene encodes CDR1 SGHTA and CDR2 FQGNSA. In DNA, the CDR3 is TGTGCCAGCAGCTCCTCAGGGACTAACTATGGCTACACCTTC. This sequence encodes CASSSSGTNYGYTF.

The J gene is TRBJ1-2, the V gene TRBV14; no clear D. The CDR3 covers 12 residues. The V gene's germline CDR1 is SGHDN and CDR2 FVKESK. Trimming pared 4 bases from V and 2 bases from J, leaving 5 bases between. In DNA form, the CDR3 reads TGTGCCAGCAGCCCGGGGAACTATGGCTACACCTTC. Translation gives CASSPGNYGYTF. Supplemented by reference TRBV14 and TRBJ1-2, the full variable domain reads EAGVTQFPSHSVIEKGQTVTLRCDPISGHDNLYWYRRVMGKEIKFLLHFVKESKQDESGMPNNRFLAERTGGTYSTLKVQPAELEDSGVYFCASSPGNYGYTFGSGTRLTVV.

V and J are TRBV19 and TRBJ1-5; D not resolved. Trimming removed 5 bases from V and 4 bases from J, with 9 bases in between. Germline assignment: CDR1 LNHDA and CDR2 SQIVND (reference sequence). The CDR3 extends over 13 amino acids. DNA of the CDR3: TGTGCCAGTAGTCCTGCGGGGAATCAGCCCCAGCATTTT. This sequence encodes CASSPAGNQPQHF. Complete variable domain (other parts from reference TRBV19 and TRBJ1-5): DGGITQSPKYLFRKEGQNVTLSCEQNLNHDAMYWYRQDPGQGLRLIYYSQIVNDFQKGDIAEGYSVSREKKESFPLTVTSAQKNPTAFYLCASSPAGNQPQHFGDGTRLSIL.

The chain carries TRBV6-6 and TRBJ1-1; 7 bases line up with TRBD1. The V segment lost 4 bases and the J segment 6 bases; nucleotides outside the gene matches: 8. CDR1 and CDR2 from the germline V gene are MNHNY and SVGAGI (reference sequence). The CDR3 has 14 amino acids. CDR3 in amino acids: CASSFPQGDAEAFF. The CDR3 DNA follows: TGTGCCAGCAGTTTCCCTCAGGGGGACGCTGAAGCTTTCTTT.

This clone was counted only a few times. The V gene is TRBV30, the J gene TRBJ2-7; D might be TRBD1 (6 bases). V was shortened by 5 bases and J by 2 bases, with 13 bases between the two germline ends. CDR1 is GTSNPN and CDR2 is SVGIG in the germline V gene (reference sequence). CDR3 length: 13 amino acids. The CDR3 loop reads CAWALGGTYEQYF. CDR3 in DNA: TGTGCCTGGGCCCTAGGGGGAACCTACGAGCAGTACTTC.

This clone was seen a single time. The CDR3 reads CASSRGSQPQHF. For the CDR3, the DNA is TGTGCCAGCAGTAGGGGGAGTCAGCCCCAGCATTTT. The genes are TRBV3-1 (or the pseudogene TRBV3-2) and TRBJ1-5; maybe TRBD1 (6 bases). This CDR3 spans 12 amino acids. Trimming cost V 6 bases and J 6 bases, with 9 bases left between them. Germline lookup yields CDR1 LGHDT and CDR2 YNNKEL (reference sequence).

This clone was seen more than once but under ten times. The V and J genes are TRBV3-1 (or the pseudogene TRBV3-2) and TRBJ1-1, with 10 bases lining up with TRBD1. V gave up 0 bases and J gave up 11 bases; unmatched junction bases: 3. The CDR3 is 13 amino acids. The germline gives CDR1 LGHDT, CDR2 YNNKEL (reference sequence). In DNA, the CDR3 is TGTGCCAGCAGCCAAGATGGGACAGGGGATGCTTTCTTT. Its translation is CASSQDGTGDAFF.

The V and J genes are TRBV2 and TRBJ1-2, with TRBD1 as a possible D gene (5 bases). The germline V and J ends were trimmed by 9 bases and 5 bases, with 22 bases remaining between them. Germline CDR1 and CDR2: SNHLY and FYNNEI. The CDR3 is made up of 15 amino acids. The CDR3 DNA follows: TGTGCCAGAGAGGGGTCGGAGGGGTCTCTATATGGCTACACCTTC. Translating it yields CAREGSEGSLYGYTF.

V gene TRBV7-9 combines with J gene TRBJ1-1; D is possibly TRBD1 (6 bases). The CDR3 sequence is 11 residues long. Looked up from germline, CDR1 is SEHNR and CDR2 is FQNEAQ (reference sequence). V was pared by 4 bases and J by 11 bases, with 11 bases between. Here the CDR3 reads CASSWGREAFF. The CDR3 DNA follows: TGTGCCAGCAGCTGGGGGCGGGAGGCTTTCTTT.